A selection of T cell receptor beta chains follows, all from one sample in a study of blood T cell repertoires in COVID-19. TCRdb's table, derived via immunoSEQ multiplex PCR, lists solely in-frame clones and lacks some. The profile shows about 180,000 clones, approximately 90% of them singletons. Input material: peripheral blood. The receptor source for this set is a man aged 18 to 30 who had recovered from COVID-19. Each CDR3 is given with its conserved first and last residue. D genes are given only for firm matches. Rows may omit the clone size; those that give it use once, few, many or a size class.

abundance: .; j_gene: TRBJ2-2; d_gene: .; v_gene: TRBV6-5; CDR3aa: CASSPGTLGGGELFF; CDR3nt: TGTGCCAGCAGCCCCGGGACTCTAGGCGGCGGGGAGCTGTTTTTT
abundance: .; j_gene: TRBJ1-5; d_gene: TRBD1; v_gene: TRBV3-1/TRBV3-2; CDR3aa: CASSQATGSNQPQHF; CDR3nt: TGTGCCAGCAGCCAAGCGACAGGGAGCAATCAGCCCCAGCATTTT
abundance: .; j_gene: TRBJ2-1; d_gene: .; v_gene: TRBV21-1; CDR3aa: CASSNYYSPSNEQFF; CDR3nt: TGTGCCAGCAGCAACTACTATAGTCCTTCAAATGAGCAGTTCTTC
abundance: .; j_gene: TRBJ2-3; d_gene: .; v_gene: TRBV6-2/TRBV6-3; CDR3aa: CASSWGTTDTQYF; CDR3nt: TGTGCCAGCAGTTGGGGGACTACAGATACGCAGTATTTT
abundance: .; j_gene: TRBJ1-1; d_gene: .; v_gene: TRBV12-2; CDR3aa: CASRLAHRGNTEAFF; CDR3nt: TGTGCAAGTCGCTTAGCGCATAGGGGGAACACTGAAGCTTTCTTT
abundance: .; j_gene: TRBJ2-2; d_gene: .; v_gene: TRBV7-2; CDR3aa: CAGRDMNIAGELFF; CDR3nt: TGTGCCGGCCGAGACATGAATATTGCCGGGGAGCTGTTTTTT
abundance: .; j_gene: TRBJ2-1; d_gene: .; v_gene: TRBV7-8; CDR3aa: CASSFQNNEQFF; CDR3nt: TGTGCCAGCAGCTTCCAAAACAATGAGCAGTTCTTC
abundance: .; j_gene: TRBJ1-1; d_gene: .; v_gene: TRBV27; CDR3aa: CASSLYRAGNTEAFF; CDR3nt: TGTGCCAGCAGTTTATATCGAGCCGGGAACACTGAAGCTTTCTTT
abundance: .; j_gene: TRBJ2-1; d_gene: TRBD2; v_gene: TRBV7-8; CDR3aa: CASSLYTLAGVDEQFF; CDR3nt: TGTGCCAGCAGCTTATATACTCTAGCGGGAGTGGATGAGCAGTTCTTC
abundance: .; j_gene: TRBJ1-1; d_gene: TRBD1; v_gene: TRBV25-1; CDR3aa: CASSKPVGQGGTEAFF; CDR3nt: TGTGCCAGCAGTAAACCCGTAGGACAGGGGGGGACTGAAGCTTTCTTT
abundance: .; j_gene: TRBJ2-3; d_gene: .; v_gene: TRBV6-5; CDR3aa: CASSYRGGLDTQYF; CDR3nt: TGTGCCAGCAGCTACCGAGGAGGGCTCGATACGCAGTATTTT
abundance: .; j_gene: TRBJ2-7; d_gene: TRBD1; v_gene: TRBV6-1; CDR3aa: CASTHRDRGLHEQYF; CDR3nt: TGTGCCAGCACACACCGGGACAGGGGACTTCACGAGCAGTACTTC
abundance: .; j_gene: TRBJ2-6; d_gene: TRBD1; v_gene: TRBV4-3; CDR3aa: CASSLSPTGSGANVLTF; CDR3nt: TGCGCCAGCAGCCTCAGCCCGACAGGGTCTGGGGCCAACGTCCTGACTTTC
abundance: few; j_gene: TRBJ1-1; d_gene: .; v_gene: TRBV7-9; CDR3aa: CASSLDVTEAFF; CDR3nt: TGTGCCAGCAGCTTAGACGTGACAGAAGCTTTCTTT
abundance: .; j_gene: TRBJ1-1; d_gene: .; v_gene: TRBV10-3; CDR3aa: CAISPAVNTEAFF; CDR3nt: TGTGCCATCAGTCCCGCAGTGAACACTGAAGCTTTCTTT
abundance: .; j_gene: TRBJ2-5; d_gene: TRBD2; v_gene: TRBV5-1; CDR3aa: CASSSGTSGFQETQYF; CDR3nt: TGCGCCAGCAGCTCGGGGACTAGCGGCTTTCAAGAGACCCAGTACTTC
abundance: .; j_gene: TRBJ1-2; d_gene: .; v_gene: TRBV19; CDR3aa: CASSIDGAELYGYTF; CDR3nt: TGTGCCAGTAGTATAGATGGGGCGGAACTCTATGGCTACACCTTC
abundance: .; j_gene: TRBJ1-3; d_gene: .; v_gene: TRBV6-6; CDR3aa: CASSWDTMDNRNTIYF; CDR3nt: TGTGCCAGCAGCTGGGATACTATGGACAACAGAAACACCATATATTTT
abundance: .; j_gene: TRBJ1-1; d_gene: .; v_gene: TRBV6-5; CDR3aa: CASSYDLGGNTEAFF; CDR3nt: TGTGCCAGCAGTTACGACTTAGGGGGGAACACTGAAGCTTTCTTT
abundance: .; j_gene: TRBJ2-5; d_gene: .; v_gene: TRBV18; CDR3aa: CASSPLDQTLASTQETQYF; CDR3nt: TGTGCCAGCTCACCACTCGACCAAACTCTAGCGTCAACCCAAGAGACCCAGTACTTC
abundance: .; j_gene: TRBJ2-1; d_gene: .; v_gene: TRBV11-2; CDR3aa: CASSLEAGTHSYNEQFF; CDR3nt: TGTGCCAGCAGCTTAGAAGCCGGGACTCACTCCTACAATGAGCAGTTCTTC
abundance: .; j_gene: TRBJ2-5; d_gene: TRBD2; v_gene: TRBV19; CDR3aa: CASSIARGVAGALETQYF; CDR3nt: TGTGCCAGTAGTATCGCAAGGGGGGTAGCGGGGGCCTTAGAGACCCAGTACTTC
abundance: .; j_gene: TRBJ1-5; d_gene: .; v_gene: TRBV28; CDR3aa: CASSIDGDSNQPQHF; CDR3nt: TGTGCCAGCAGTATTGACGGGGATAGCAATCAGCCCCAGCATTTT
abundance: once; j_gene: TRBJ2-2; d_gene: TRBD2; v_gene: TRBV19; CDR3aa: CASTDGRAGGELFF; CDR3nt: TGTGCCAGTACAGACGGGAGGGCCGGCGGGGAGCTGTTTTTT
abundance: .; j_gene: TRBJ1-2; d_gene: .; v_gene: TRBV5-1; CDR3aa: CASSLGGTPSNYGYTF; CDR3nt: TGCGCCAGCAGCTTGGGAGGGACACCTTCTAACTATGGCTACACCTTC
abundance: .; j_gene: TRBJ2-5; d_gene: TRBD2; v_gene: TRBV5-6; CDR3aa: CASSFLAGAETQYF; CDR3nt: TGTGCCAGCAGCTTCCTAGCGGGAGCAGAGACCCAGTACTTC
abundance: few; j_gene: TRBJ2-1; d_gene: TRBD2; v_gene: TRBV4-3; CDR3aa: CASSQGTSGTDEQFF; CDR3nt: TGCGCCAGCAGCCAAGGAACTAGCGGGACCGATGAGCAGTTCTTC